The present entry profiles one T cell receptor (beta chain) with its context. This CDR3 is also generated by other DNA sequences in the sample. CDR1 and CDR2 (germline): SGHRS, YFSETQ. The CDR3 consists of 15 residues. V was pared by 4 bases and J by 2 bases, with 3 bases of the junction left unmatched. This record comes from a study of blood T cell repertoires in COVID-19. Turning to the study itself: The samples span acute and convalescent COVID-19 from the United States, Italy and Spain. Sample material is recorded as cDNA or gDNA derived from T cells, B-cell-depleted T cells, or PBMCs.

Those enrolled in Seattle joined during active infection and were followed longitudinally afterward. Original processing methods: Researchers report that nucleated cell counts were estimated from reference gene primer amplification. The data were produced by immunoSEQ multiplex PCR, yet TCRdb's version contains in-frame clones alone and is incomplete. The DNA gave D and trimming, while V, J and clone size come from that table. The data hold fewer than 300,000 clones, with approximately 89% observed a single time. The chain has TRBV5-1 and TRBJ2-1, with 10 bases that match TRBD1. The clonotype comes from a young woman with COVID-19, enrolled during active disease. The sequenced material came from peripheral blood. The DNA for the CDR3 is TGCGCCAGCAGCCCGGGACAGGGGACCTACAATGAGCAGTTCTTC. This sequence encodes CASSPGQGTYNEQFF.